The source of this T cell receptor beta chain is a study of CD8+ T cells in alopecia areata (dated by TCRdb to between 2018 and 2020). Study-wide context: Treated patients were enrolled in an open-label pilot trial of oral tofacitinib, 5 to 10 mg twice daily, for moderate-to-severe alopecia areata. Tofacitinib was administered for 6 to 18 months, and 6 months of follow-up off drug were then conducted to assess delayed response and recurrence. The SALT score, which quantifies the percentage of affected scalp surface area, was used to measure disease severity in treated patients. The study used high-throughput TCRbeta sequencing to examine T cell clonal expansion in alopecia areata, in both the C3H/HeJ mouse model and human patients. Human TCRbeta sequencing covered scalp tissue and sorted CD4+ and CD8+ peripheral blood T cells from patchy and totalis/universalis alopecia areata patients and healthy controls. Patients on tofacitinib were biopsied at baseline and after 4 and 24 weeks of treatment, and several of the patients also had a later scalp biopsy. Scalp clonality was compared among normal scalp (n=4), patchy alopecia areata scalp (n=8), and alopecia totalis/universalis scalp (n=8). RNA came from the PAXgene miRNA kit for fixed scalp, the miRNeasy kit for PBMCs, and the RNeasy kit for mouse skin. Amplification of TCRbeta CDR3 regions was done by immunoSEQ multiplex PCR using 35 Vbeta forward primers and 13 Jbeta reverse primers. Overall study results and their limits: Compared with normal scalp, lesional scalp, particularly in alopecia totalis/universalis, had higher clonality and more expanded CD8+ clones, which suggests antigenic drive. Resident alphabeta T cells in normal human skin are also sequenced, complicating scalp TCR repertoire analysis, unlike mouse skin dominated by gammadelta T cells. During tofacitinib treatment, many expanded lesional clones remained in scalp and blood, and this persistence may partly explain relapse after treatment is stopped. Tofacitinib significantly lowered scalp clonality and the number of expanded CD8+ clones among the top 100 scalp clones. Because the treated cohort was small and had just a single nonresponder, larger studies are needed to establish links between baseline CD8+ expansion and response. Compared with mice, TCR sequences shared between patients were less clear, possibly partly because of HLA diversity across the patient population.

Reading the label with the study, this specimen's time point is: 24 weeks on oral tofacitinib. The label giving this sample's treatment or condition can be read as: oral pan-JAK inhibitor, 5-10 mg twice daily. Lesional scalp punch biopsies and peripheral blood were collected from alopecia areata patients. PBMCs were separated by density centrifugation and stained for CD3, CD4 and CD8, after which CD4+ and CD8+ T cells were sorted on a FACSAria. In the case of this clone: Its antigen is not yet known. One base away there is no much larger clone; base qualities are not given.

From the germline V gene, CDR1 is MNHEY and CDR2 is SVGAGI. V is trimmed back by 2 bases and J by 5 bases, and the junction contains 3 bases that no gene match accounts for. The CDR3 contains 14 residues, cysteine and phenylalanine counted. The DNA shown is the 42-base CDR3, in frame from base 1. Libraries were made using the immunoSEQ multiplex PCR assay. RNA was extracted from all samples and reverse transcribed into cDNA as template for TCR sequencing. First-strand cDNA was synthesized using SuperScript III with a 2:1 mix of oligo-dT and random hexamers. Amplification bias was assessed with a synthetic immune receptor repertoire, and residual bias was removed computationally. Per the original workflow: Raw reads were preprocessed for error removal, and CDR3 was defined according to IMGT conventions as running from the conserved cysteine to phenylalanine. To get clonality, Shannon entropy was normalized by log2 of the number of productive unique TCRs and the result was subtracted from 1. Scalp TCRbeta sequences were cross-referenced with sorted blood CD4 and CD8 repertoires so that the CD4 or CD8 identity of scalp clones could be inferred. The table comes from immuneACCESS by way of TCRdb, which keeps in-frame sequences with V and J called. Part of the clones is missing from these tables; in studies checked, under half for an unresolved V gene and the rest for unknown reasons. V, J and clone size are taken as reported in that table, and D and trimming were inferred from the DNA itself. Counted in this sample were around 110,000 clones; around 50% of them appeared once. More than 10% of the sample goes to the ten largest clones.

The source was CD8+ T cells sorted from blood, collected at week 24, from a patient treated with tofacitinib. The TCR was taken from a human donor with alopecia areata. The chain employs TRBV6-5 and TRBJ2-1, with 7 central nucleotides matching TRBD2. The DNA sequence is given as TGTGCCAGCAGTTACGGGGGGGAGCACAATGAGCAGTTCTTC. It encodes CASSYGGEHNEQFF.